These T cell receptor beta chains were read from a single sample in a study of identical twins. TCRdb re-called the 5' RACE reads through MiXCR, storing one row per CDR3 protein. Seen here are around 480,000 distinct CDR3 sequences, approximately 15% observed once, and the top ten hold approximately 0.52%. The sample was also linked to a second study, of yellow fever vaccine responses in identical twins.

Sequenced input: CD4+ T cells sorted from blood. The receptor source for this set is a young woman in good health. The CDR3 runs from the conserved cysteine through the conserved F or W. A D gene is named only where the DNA matches it firmly. Clone size is not always given. Where it is, it says once, few, many or a class for expanded clones.

>TRBV12-1|few|.|TRBJ2-7
TGTGCCAGCAGCCACACTTTAAGGGTCTCCTACGAGCAGTACTTC
CASSHTLRVSYEQYF
>TRBV19|.|TRBD1|TRBJ2-7
TGTGCCAGTAGTATCAAAGGGTCGGGACAGGGAAGATTAGCGGCCTACGAGCAGTACTTC
CASSIKGSGQGRLAAYEQYF
>TRBV6-2/TRBV6-3|few|TRBD1|TRBJ1-1
TGTGCCAGCATCGGACAGGGTCCCACTGAAGCTTTCTTT
CASIGQGPTEAFF
>TRBV21-1|.|.|TRBJ2-1
TGTGCCAGCAGCAGACCCGCTAGCGGGAGGGACAATGAGCAGTTCTTC
CASSRPASGRDNEQFF
>TRBV2|few|.|TRBJ2-7
TGTGCCAGCCTGTCCACGGGGTCCTACGAGCAGTACTTC
CASLSTGSYEQYF
>TRBV30|few|.|TRBJ1-1
TGTGCCTTCGGACATAAGAACACTGAAGCTTTCTTT
CAFGHKNTEAFF
>TRBV5-1|few|.|TRBJ2-2
TGCGCCAGCACCATCACCGGGGAGCTGTTTTTT
CASTITGELFF
>TRBV7-2|.|TRBD2|TRBJ2-7
TGTGCCAGCAGCAGAGGGACTAGCGGGAGTAGGTACGAGCAGTACTTC
CASSRGTSGSRYEQYF
>TRBV12-3/TRBV12-4|.|TRBD1|TRBJ2-2
TGTGCCAGCAGTTTAGGGGGGACAGCGACAGGCCCCGGGGAGCTGTTTTTT
CASSLGGTATGPGELFF
>TRBV6-1|few|TRBD1|TRBJ1-2
TGTGCCAGCAGCCAGGGACAGGGTATGAGCTACACCTTC
CASSQGQGMSYTF